These 8 T cell receptor beta chains were all obtained from the same sample, sequenced in a study of cytomegalovirus exposure and HLA in healthy donors. TCRdb keeps only in-frame clones here, not all; method: immunoSEQ multiplex PCR. The sample lists roughly 140,000 clones; around 84% were seen once. The specimen sequenced was PBMCs. These receptors originate from a man aged 18 to 29 in good health and CMV-seropositive.

The rearrangement uses TRBV27 and TRBJ2-1; D may be TRBD1 (5 bases). V was pared by 6 bases and J by 10 bases, with 19 bases between. CDR3 length: 14 residues. The V gene's germline CDR1 is MNHEY and CDR2 SMNVEV (reference sequence). The CDR3 coding sequence is TGTGCCAGCAGCTCCTTCCTGCAGGGTGGAGAGCAGTTCTTC. Its translation: CASSSFLQGGEQFF.

The CDR3 coding sequence is TGTGCCAGCAGTCCTTCACAATATAGCAATCAGCCCCAGCATTTT. Protein: CASSPSQYSNQPQHF. The chain combines TRBV7-2 with TRBJ1-5; D unresolved. CDR1 is SGHTA and CDR2 is FQGNSA in the germline V gene. V lost 6 bases, J lost 0 bases, and 12 bases lay in between. The CDR3 extends over 15 amino acids.

The chain couples TRBV4-2 to TRBJ2-3, with 11 nucleotides matching TRBD2. The CDR3 runs 17 residues. Germline V lookup: CDR1 LGHNA, CDR2 YNFKEQ. With 4 bases clipped from V and 2 bases from J, the junction kept 8 bases outside the gene matches. CDR3 nucleotide sequence: TGTGCCAGCAGCCGCCGTCAGGGACTAGCGGTCACAGATACGCAGTATTTT. Amino acid sequence: CASSRRQGLAVTDTQYF.

The rearrangement links TRBV5-1 to TRBJ2-7; D may be TRBD1 (5 bases). Germline values: CDR1 SGHRS, CDR2 YFSETQ. The CDR3 loop spans 12 amino acids. V was pared by 7 bases and J by 5 bases, with 13 bases between. The DNA for the CDR3 is TGCGCCAGCCGGGCAGGGCTTAACGAGCAGTACTTC. Its translation is CASRAGLNEQYF.

The chain is built from TRBV23-1 and TRBJ2-6; D is possibly TRBD2 (7 bases). TRBV23-1 is an ORF, and what it does is uncertain. There are 19 residues in the CDR3. The germline V and J ends were trimmed by 6 bases and 0 bases, with 21 bases remaining between them. The CDR3 sequence: CASSLRAGAPVSGANVLTF. For the CDR3, the DNA is TGCGCCAGCAGCCTTCGTGCGGGGGCCCCCGTCTCTGGGGCCAACGTCCTGACTTTC.

The chain has TRBV19 and TRBJ1-5, with 7 bases aligning to TRBD1. CDR3 size: 15 residues. Germline trimming cut 5 bases from V and 6 bases from J; bases unmatched to any gene: 10. Germline V gives CDR1 LNHDA, CDR2 SQIVND (reference sequence). The CDR3: CASSPPDRDSQPQHF. The DNA of the CDR3 is TGTGCCAGTAGTCCACCCGACAGGGACAGTCAGCCCCAGCATTTT.

The gene calls are TRBV27 and TRBJ2-5, with 12 bases matching TRBD1. CDR3 size: 15 residues. Germline trimming cut 5 bases from V and 4 bases from J; bases unmatched to any gene: 5. Germline V gives CDR1 MNHEY, CDR2 SMNVEV (reference sequence). As DNA, the CDR3 is TGTGCCAGCAGTCCCGGGACAGGGGGCTCAGAGACCCAGTACTTC. Encoded protein: CASSPGTGGSETQYF.

The rearrangement uses TRBV27 and TRBJ2-5; TRBD2 is a possible D gene (5 bases). The V end was cut by 3 bases, the J end by 5 bases, with 7 bases between. This CDR3 is built from 12 residues. Germline V gives CDR1 MNHEY, CDR2 SMNVEV (reference sequence). This chain's CDR3 is CASSFCGETQYF. The CDR3 region has the DNA TGTGCCAGCAGTTTCTGCGGGGAGACCCAGTACTTC.